This TCR beta chain is from a study of T cell responses to AZD1222 COVID-19 vaccine. Germline V gene sequence: CDR1 MDHEN, CDR2 SYDVKM. The CDR3 covers 14 residues. V gave up 1 base and J gave up 6 bases; unmatched junction bases: 4. Data came from immunoSEQ multiplex PCR; TCRdb stores just in-frame clones and leaves some out. The sample contains 90,000 to 120,000 clones, approximately 92% of which appear only once. This sequence joins TRBV28 and TRBJ2-7; 9 bases align to TRBD2. This specimen consisted of peripheral blood, obtained 28 days after the second AZD1222 dose. This receptor was taken from an adult who received the AZD1222 COVID-19 vaccine. CDR3 coding DNA: TGTGCCAGCAGTTTATTAGCGGGAGAAGCCGAGCAGTACTTC. It yields the protein CASSLLAGEAEQYF. Combining the CDR3 with reference TRBV28 and TRBJ2-7 gives the whole variable domain DVKVTQSSRYLVKRTGEKVFLECVQDMDHENMFWYRQDPGLGLRLIYFSYDVKMKEKGDIPEGYSVSREKKERFSLILESASTNQTSMYLCASSLLAGEAEQYFGPGTRLTVT.